The sample holds a few counts of the clone carrying this T cell receptor beta chain. Its antigen is not known. Germline CDR1 PRHDT, CDR2 FYEKMQ (reference sequence). CDR3 size: 16 residues. The V end was cut by 5 bases, the J end by 0 bases, with 14 bases between. These data are taken from a study of regulatory T cells in long-lasting Graves disease. For TCR beta, libraries came from iRepertoire HTBI primers and Arm-PCR of CDR3 regions. Each CDR3 protein is one row after TCRdb ran MiXCR on the multiplex PCR reads. The sample shows 500,000 to 700,000 distinct CDR3 sequences, about 15% of them seen only once. Time point described: newly diagnosed GD, antithyroid drugs for less than 3 months. RNA from PBMCs was the source of the TCR library. Study-level findings and limits: Persistent Graves' patients possessed reduced TCR diversity relative to recently diagnosed ones.

These same records also appear under a second study, on T cells in Graves' hyperthyroidism and ophthalmopathy.

Sequenced material: peripheral blood mononuclear cells (PBMCs), taken at new diagnosis, from a patient treated with antithyroid drugs. The V call is TRBV13, the J call TRBJ1-3, with TRBD1 as a possible D gene (6 bases). The TCR was taken from a woman in her twenties or thirties with Graves disease. The CDR3 sequence: CASSQGYRVSGNTIYF. In nucleotides, the CDR3 is TGTGCCAGCAGCCAAGGCTACAGGGTCTCTGGAAACACCATATATTTT.